These 6 T cell receptor beta chains originate from one sample sequenced in a study of T cell responses to AZD1222 COVID-19 vaccine. Method: immunoSEQ multiplex PCR; TCRdb's copy keeps in-frame clones and lacks some. Of 100,000 to 140,000 clones in the sample, approximately 90% were seen once. The starting material was peripheral blood, obtained 28 days after the second AZD1222 dose. Every receptor here comes from an adult who received the AZD1222 COVID-19 vaccine.

As DNA, the CDR3 is TGTGCCAGCAGCTTAGCTAGCGGGAGTTCCTACAATGAGCAGTTCTTC. Its protein is CASSLASGSSYNEQFF. This chain joins TRBV11-2 and TRBJ2-1, with 10 bases that match TRBD2. Germline trimming cut 1 base from V and 1 base from J; bases unmatched to any gene: 1. The CDR3 covers 16 residues. Germline lookup yields CDR1 SGHAT and CDR2 FQNNGV.

This clone was observed once. This sequence joins TRBV11-2 and TRBJ2-2; 9 nucleotides match TRBD1. Germline loops: CDR1 SGHAT, CDR2 FQNNGV. The CDR3 sequence is 16 residues long. Trimming at V came to 1 base and at J to 3 bases, leaving 3 bases not matched to a gene. The CDR3 region has the DNA TGTGCCAGCAGCTTAGGGGACAGGGTGTACACCGGGGAGCTGTTTTTT. This codes for CASSLGDRVYTGELFF.

The chain has TRBV4-1 and TRBJ2-3; 8 nucleotides match TRBD1. Germline CDR1 and CDR2: MGHRA and YSYEKL. V lost 0 bases and J lost 6; bases outside the gene matches: 8. CDR3 length: 16 amino acids. For the CDR3, the DNA is TGCGCCAGCAGCCAAGATAAGTCCTGGACAGGGGATACGCAGTATTTT. Protein product: CASSQDKSWTGDTQYF.

Here the CDR3 reads CSASSTDTQYF. CDR3 nucleotide sequence: TGCAGTGCTTCTAGCACAGATACGCAGTATTTT. The rearrangement joins TRBV20-1 to TRBJ2-3; no firm D call. The CDR3 contains 11 residues. CDR1 is DFQATT and CDR2 is SNEGSKA in the germline V gene (reference sequence). Trimming cost V 5 bases and J 0 bases, with 3 bases left between them.

The chain couples TRBV11-3 to TRBJ2-3; D remains unclear. The CDR3 sequence is 13 residues long. Germline CDR1 reads SGHNT; CDR2 reads YENEEA. The V gene lost 5 bases and the J gene lost 8 bases, with 14 bases spanning the gap. The CDR3 is CASSLHSPSTQYF. CDR3 in DNA: TGTGCCAGCAGCCTTCATTCTCCGAGTACGCAGTATTTT.

The V call is TRBV3-1 (or the pseudogene TRBV3-2), the J call TRBJ1-2; D unresolved. Germline V gives CDR1 LGHDT, CDR2 YNNKEL (reference sequence). There are 13 residues in the CDR3. V gave up 2 bases and J gave up 6 bases, with 10 bases separating them. The CDR3 DNA sequence: TGTGCCAGCAGCCAATCAGAGGGAGATGGCTACACCTTC. As protein: CASSQSEGDGYTF.